The 10 T cell receptor beta chains given below trace back to one sample, sequenced in a study. TCRdb itself ran the 5' RACE reads through MiXCR, one entry per CDR3 protein. The sample holds roughly 38,000 distinct CDR3 sequences, 15% to 20% seen once. The sample taken for sequencing was naive CD4+ T cells sorted from a lymph node. As for subset: naive CD4+ T cells, CD4+CD45RA+CD25-. These TCRs come from a female donor with breast cancer.

The chain joins TRBV4-2 to TRBJ2-1; 8 bases match TRBD2. Germline assignment: CDR1 LGHNA and CDR2 YNFKEQ. V shed 6 bases and J 9 bases; nucleotides not matched to a gene: 22. CDR3 length equals 18 residues. The DNA of the CDR3 is TGTGCCAGCAGTAAAGAAGTCGGAGAGAGCGGGAGTTTGGGTGAGCAGTTCTTC. It yields the protein CASSKEVGESGSLGEQFF.

J is TRBJ1-3 and V is TRBV6-1, with D unresolved. This CDR3 spans 15 amino acids. The V end lost 4 bases, the J end lost 1 base, and 11 bases lay between the germline ends. Germline CDR1 and CDR2: MNHNS and SASEGT. This CDR3 reads CASSGELLSGNTIYF. The CDR3 bases are TGTGCCAGCAGTGGAGAATTGCTTTCTGGAAACACCATATATTTT.

V usage is TRBV18 and J usage is TRBJ1-5, with D uncertain. Deletions cut 0 bases from V and 1 base from J, with 13 bases between. Per the germline V gene, CDR1 is KGHSH and CDR2 is LQKENI. This CDR3 contains 17 residues. The CDR3 spells CASSPPAGGGSNQPQHF. CDR3 DNA sequence: TGTGCCAGCTCACCACCGGCAGGAGGCGGGAGCAATCAGCCCCAGCATTTT.

This clonotype was seen repeatedly, ten times or more. V is TRBV12-3 or TRBV12-4 and J is TRBJ1-3; D unresolved. Trimming cost V 3 bases and J 7 bases, with 10 bases left between them. The CDR3 runs 13 residues. The CDR3 DNA reads as TGTGCCAGCAGTTTGGTCTTCGGGAACACCATATATTTT. Protein: CASSLVFGNTIYF.

This chain uses TRBV7-8 with TRBJ1-4, with D possibly being TRBD1 (5 bases). This CDR3 is 16 amino acids long. Germline CDR1 SGHVS, CDR2 FQNEAQ. Trimming took 0 bases from V and 3 from J, leaving 11 bases between them. CDR3 in amino acids: CASSLAPGQSNEKLFF. The CDR3 bases are TGTGCCAGCAGCTTAGCCCCCGGACAATCTAATGAAAAACTGTTTTTT.

This clonotype was counted between two and nine times. The genes are TRBV5-5 and TRBJ2-2; no reliable D call. The germline CDR1 and CDR2 sequences are SGHKS and YYEKEE (reference sequence). Trimming cost V 1 base and J 4 bases, with 2 bases left between them. CDR3 length equals 12 residues. For the CDR3, the DNA is TGTGCCAGCAGCTTGAGCACCGGGGAGCTGTTTTTT. It codes for CASSLSTGELFF.

This clonotype appeared many times. V usage is TRBV20-1 and J usage is TRBJ1-5, with a tentative D call TRBD1 (5 bases). Germline V gives CDR1 DFQATT, CDR2 SNEGSKA (reference sequence). V gave up 5 bases and J gave up 5 bases, with 13 bases separating them. The CDR3 is 13 residues long. CDR3: CSAHDSPDQPQHF. The CDR3 DNA reads TGCAGTGCTCACGACAGTCCCGATCAGCCCCAGCATTTT.

The V call is TRBV18, the J call TRBJ2-6; D is perhaps TRBD1 (6 bases). V was cut by 0 bases and J by 4 bases, with 16 bases left in between. The CDR3 contains 18 residues. CDR1 and CDR2 (germline): KGHSH, LQKENI. For the CDR3, the DNA is TGTGCCAGCTCACCACCGGGGGCGCGGGTGAGAGGGGCCAACGTCCTGACTTTC. It codes for CASSPPGARVRGANVLTF.

The chain couples TRBV3-1 to TRBJ1-2, with no clear D. The CDR3 is made up of 12 amino acids. Germline V lookup: CDR1 LGHDT, CDR2 YNNKEL (reference sequence). V lost 1 base to trimming and J lost 7 bases, with 7 bases between them. The CDR3 bases are TGTGCCAGCAGCCAAGGCACGGGTGGCTACACCTTC. Translated, it gives CASSQGTGGYTF.

Regarding this clonotype: A clone one base away is much larger, so this may be a read error. The rearrangement joins TRBV11-3 to TRBJ2-3; D gene uncertain. Looked up from germline, CDR1 is SGHNT and CDR2 is YENEEA. There are 13 residues in the CDR3. The germline V and J ends were trimmed by 0 bases and 0 bases, with 1 base remaining between them. The CDR3 loop is CASSLESTDTQYF. The DNA for the CDR3 is TGTGCCAGCAGCTTAGAGAGCACAGATACGCAGTATTTT.